These 3 T cell receptor beta chains share one sample of origin, sequenced in a study of cytomegalovirus exposure and HLA in healthy donors. PCR involved 60 Vbeta and 13 Jbeta primers. Assay: immunoSEQ multiplex PCR; the TCRdb copy retains only in-frame clones and omits some. The sample consists of 90,000 to 95,000 clones, around 81% of them appearing once. The sample taken for sequencing was PBMCs. Every receptor here comes from a man aged 25 to 40 in good health and CMV-seronegative.

The chain employs TRBV19 and TRBJ2-3, with a weak D call TRBD2 (6 bases). Between the trimmed V and J ends, which lost 4 bases and 4 bases, there was a span of 15 bases. Germline-derived CDR1 and CDR2 are LNHDA and SQIVND (reference sequence). The CDR3 spans 15 residues. The CDR3 is CASSTGVVSPDTQYF. In nucleotides, the CDR3 is TGTGCCAGTAGTACGGGGGTAGTGAGTCCAGATACGCAGTATTTT.

The chain links TRBV18 to TRBJ2-1; D remains unclear. With 3 bases removed from V and 9 bases from J, the gap between germline ends came to 15 bases. CDR1 is KGHSH, CDR2 LQKENI, per germline. The CDR3 consists of 14 residues. The CDR3 nucleotides read TGTGCCAGCTCACCTTATAGTTCCCCATTTGAGCAGTTCTTC. Translation gives CASSPYSSPFEQFF.

The V gene is TRBV7-2, the J gene TRBJ2-1; weak D call: TRBD1 (5 bases). The CDR3 has 16 residues. V gave up 0 bases and J gave up 4 bases, with 13 bases separating them. Germline V gives CDR1 SGHTA, CDR2 FQGNSA. The CDR3 DNA sequence: TGTGCCAGCAGCTTAGCCGCCAGGGCCAAATACAATGAGCAGTTCTTC. Translating gives CASSLAARAKYNEQFF.